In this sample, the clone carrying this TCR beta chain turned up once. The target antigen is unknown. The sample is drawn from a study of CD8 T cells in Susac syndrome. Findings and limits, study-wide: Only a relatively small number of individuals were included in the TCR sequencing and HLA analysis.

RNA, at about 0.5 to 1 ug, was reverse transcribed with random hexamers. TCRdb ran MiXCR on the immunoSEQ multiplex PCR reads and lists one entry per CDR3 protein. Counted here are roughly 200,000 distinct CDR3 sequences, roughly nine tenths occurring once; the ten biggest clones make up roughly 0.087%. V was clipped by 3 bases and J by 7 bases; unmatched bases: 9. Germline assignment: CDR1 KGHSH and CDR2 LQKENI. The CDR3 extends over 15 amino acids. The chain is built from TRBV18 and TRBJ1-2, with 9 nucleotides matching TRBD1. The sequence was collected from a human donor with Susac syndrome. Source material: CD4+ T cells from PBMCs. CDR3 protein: CASSPPGTGSIGYTF. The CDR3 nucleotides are TGTGCCAGCTCACCCCCTGGGACAGGGTCTATTGGCTACACCTTC. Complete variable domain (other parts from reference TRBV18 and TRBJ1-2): NAGVMQNPRHLVRRRGQEARLRCSPMKGHSHVYWYRQLPEEGLKFMVYLQKENIIDESGMPKERFSAEFPKEGPSILRIQQVVRGDSAAYFCASSPPGTGSIGYTFGSGTRLTVV.